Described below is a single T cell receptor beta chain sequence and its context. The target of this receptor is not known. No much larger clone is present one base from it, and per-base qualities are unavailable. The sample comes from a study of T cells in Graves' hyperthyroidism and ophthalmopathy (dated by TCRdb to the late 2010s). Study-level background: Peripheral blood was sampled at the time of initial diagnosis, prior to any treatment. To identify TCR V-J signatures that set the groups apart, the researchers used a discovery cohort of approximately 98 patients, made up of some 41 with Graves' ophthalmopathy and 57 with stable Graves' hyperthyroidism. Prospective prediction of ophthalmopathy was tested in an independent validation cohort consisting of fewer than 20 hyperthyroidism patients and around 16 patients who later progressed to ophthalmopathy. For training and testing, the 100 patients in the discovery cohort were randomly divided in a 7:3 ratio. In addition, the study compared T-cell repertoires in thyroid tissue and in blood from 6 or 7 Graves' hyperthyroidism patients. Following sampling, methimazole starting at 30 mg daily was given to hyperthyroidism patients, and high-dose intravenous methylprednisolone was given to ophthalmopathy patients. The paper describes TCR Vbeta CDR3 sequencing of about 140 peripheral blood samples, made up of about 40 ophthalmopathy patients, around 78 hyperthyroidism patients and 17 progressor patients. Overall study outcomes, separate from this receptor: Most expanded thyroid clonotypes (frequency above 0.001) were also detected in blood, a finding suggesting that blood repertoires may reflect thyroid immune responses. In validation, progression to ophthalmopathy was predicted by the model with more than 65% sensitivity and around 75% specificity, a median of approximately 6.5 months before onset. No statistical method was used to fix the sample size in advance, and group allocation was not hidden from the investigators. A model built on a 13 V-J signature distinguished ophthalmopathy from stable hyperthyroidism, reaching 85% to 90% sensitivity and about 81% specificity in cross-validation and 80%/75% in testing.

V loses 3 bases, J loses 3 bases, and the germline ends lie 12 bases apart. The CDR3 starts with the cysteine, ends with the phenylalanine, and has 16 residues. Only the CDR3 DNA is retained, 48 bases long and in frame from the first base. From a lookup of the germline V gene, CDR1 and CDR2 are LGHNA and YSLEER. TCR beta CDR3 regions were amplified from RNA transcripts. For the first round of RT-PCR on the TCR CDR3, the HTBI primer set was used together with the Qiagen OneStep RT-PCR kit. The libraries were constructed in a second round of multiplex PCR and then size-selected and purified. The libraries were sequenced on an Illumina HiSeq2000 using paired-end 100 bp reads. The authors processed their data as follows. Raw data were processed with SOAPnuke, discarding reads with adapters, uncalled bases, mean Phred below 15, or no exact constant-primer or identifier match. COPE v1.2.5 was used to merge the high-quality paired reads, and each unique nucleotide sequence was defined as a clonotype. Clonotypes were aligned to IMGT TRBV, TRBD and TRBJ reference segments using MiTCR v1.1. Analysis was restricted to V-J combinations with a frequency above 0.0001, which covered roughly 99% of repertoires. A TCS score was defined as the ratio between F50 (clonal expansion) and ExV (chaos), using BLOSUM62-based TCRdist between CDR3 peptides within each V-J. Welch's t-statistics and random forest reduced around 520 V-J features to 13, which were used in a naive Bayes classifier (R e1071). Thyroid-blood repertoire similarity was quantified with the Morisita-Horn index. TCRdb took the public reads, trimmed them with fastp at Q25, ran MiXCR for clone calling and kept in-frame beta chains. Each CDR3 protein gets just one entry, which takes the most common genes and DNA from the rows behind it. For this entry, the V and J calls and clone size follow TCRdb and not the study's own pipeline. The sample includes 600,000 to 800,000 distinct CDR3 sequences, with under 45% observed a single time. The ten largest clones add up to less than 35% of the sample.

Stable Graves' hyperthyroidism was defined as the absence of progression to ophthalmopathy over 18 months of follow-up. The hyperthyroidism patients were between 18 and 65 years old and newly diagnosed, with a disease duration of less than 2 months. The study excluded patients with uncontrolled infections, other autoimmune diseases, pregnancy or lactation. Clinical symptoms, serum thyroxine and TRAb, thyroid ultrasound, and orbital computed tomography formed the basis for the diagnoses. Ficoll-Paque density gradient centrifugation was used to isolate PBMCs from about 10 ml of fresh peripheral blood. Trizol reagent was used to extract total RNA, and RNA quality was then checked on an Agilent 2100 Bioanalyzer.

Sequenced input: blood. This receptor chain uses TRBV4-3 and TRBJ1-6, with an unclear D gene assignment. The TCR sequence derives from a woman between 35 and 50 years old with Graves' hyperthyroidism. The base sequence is TGCGCCAGCAGCCATTTTCAAATCCTCTATAATTCACCCCTCCACTTT. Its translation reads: CASSHFQILYNSPLHF.